The 31 T cell receptor beta chains below come from one sample, sequenced in a study of blood T cell repertoires in COVID-19. Measured with immunoSEQ multiplex PCR; TCRdb has only the in-frame clones, and not every one. The sample consists of around 60,000 clones, 90% of them appearing once. Sequencing was done on a sample of peripheral blood. All receptors derive from a man between 60 and 75 years old with active COVID-19.

This clone was counted once. The V call is TRBV6-5, the J call TRBJ1-1; D not certain. The CDR3 consists of 11 residues. Trimming left V 6 bases short and J 2 bases short, with 4 bases between. The V gene's germline CDR1 is MNHEY and CDR2 SVGAGI. The CDR3 sequence is CASSVNTEAFF. Written as DNA, the CDR3 is TGTGCCAGCAGCGTTAACACTGAAGCTTTCTTT.

The gene calls are TRBV7-9 and TRBJ1-2; D gene uncertain. V was pared by 8 bases and J by 4 bases, with 23 bases between. The CDR3 totals 16 residues. From germline, CDR1 is SEHNR and CDR2 FQNEAQ (reference sequence). In nucleotides, the CDR3 is TGTGCCAGCTCCTCAAAGGAGGAAGGAGTAAGCTATGGCTACACCTTC. Encoded protein: CASSSKEEGVSYGYTF.

The chain couples TRBV6-5 to TRBJ2-2; 8 bases match TRBD1. Germline V gene data show CDR1 as MNHEY and CDR2 as SVGAGI. V was pared by 6 bases and J by 6 bases, with 9 bases of the junction left unmatched. The CDR3 sequence is 15 residues long. CDR3 region: CASRPGTGGSGELFF. Written as DNA, the CDR3 is TGTGCCAGCAGACCCGGGACAGGAGGTTCCGGGGAGCTGTTTTTT.

J is TRBJ2-5 and V is TRBV9, with 7 bases aligning to TRBD2. The V gene end was trimmed by 4 bases and the J gene end by 5 bases; junction bases not matched to a gene: 11. Germline V gives CDR1 SGDLS, CDR2 YYNGEE. This CDR3 contains 15 residues. As DNA, the CDR3 is TGTGCCAGCAGCCGAACAGTGGGGGGGTCGGAGACCCAGTACTTC. It yields the protein CASSRTVGGSETQYF.

The rearrangement links TRBV7-8 to TRBJ2-5; D remains unclear. Germline CDR1 SGHVS, CDR2 FQNEAQ. V shed 5 bases and J shed 7 bases, with 8 bases lying between them. This CDR3 is 11 amino acids long. The DNA of the CDR3 is TGTGCCAGCAGCCAAGCCGGGACCCAGTACTTC. This codes for CASSQAGTQYF. The full variable domain, with the rest looked up from reference TRBV7-8 and TRBJ2-5, is GAGVSQSPRYKVAKRGQDVALRCDPISGHVSLFWYQQALGQGPEFLTYFQNEAQLDKSGLPSDRFFAERPEGSVSTLKIQRTQQEDSAVYLCASSQAGTQYFGPGTRLLVL.

The rearrangement links TRBV19 to TRBJ1-6; D may be TRBD1 (5 bases). The CDR3 is made up of 13 amino acids. CDR1 is LNHDA, CDR2 SQIVND, per germline (reference sequence). Trimming removed 5 bases from V and 9 bases from J, with 11 bases in between. The CDR3 reads CASSWAGSSPLHF. In DNA form, the CDR3 reads TGTGCCAGTAGTTGGGCAGGGTCTTCACCCCTCCACTTT.

The V and J genes are TRBV28 and TRBJ1-4; D is perhaps TRBD1 (6 bases). The germline V gene encodes CDR1 MDHEN and CDR2 SYDVKM. V was trimmed by 8 bases and J by 8 bases, leaving 15 bases between them. This CDR3 is 13 amino acids long. Here the CDR3 DNA reads TGTGCCAGCCGGACAGTCGGTCTCGAAAAACTGTTTTTT. It is translated as CASRTVGLEKLFF.

V usage is TRBV18 and J usage is TRBJ2-7; D might be TRBD2 (5 bases). This CDR3 has 14 amino acids. Germline loops: CDR1 KGHSH, CDR2 LQKENI. V lost 0 bases and J lost 3, with 9 bases in between. CDR3 nucleotides: TGTGCCAGCTCACCACCACCGGGAATCTACGAGCAGTACTTC. This sequence encodes CASSPPPGIYEQYF.

The chain employs TRBV4-3 and TRBJ1-1, with D perhaps matching TRBD1 (5 bases). Germline V CDR1 and CDR2: LGHNA, YSLEER. V was pared by 0 bases and J by 3 bases, with 8 bases between. This CDR3 has 14 amino acids. CDR3 in amino acids: CASSQEKGYTEAFF. CDR3 nucleotide sequence: TGCGCCAGCAGCCAAGAAAAGGGGTACACTGAAGCTTTCTTT.

This rearrangement joins TRBV3-1 (or the pseudogene TRBV3-2) to TRBJ2-7, with a tentative D call TRBD2 (5 bases). V lost 3 bases and J lost 0, with 15 bases in between. CDR1 and CDR2 from the germline V gene are LGHDT and YNNKEL (reference sequence). The CDR3 totals 16 residues. This CDR3 reads CASSHRSGRSSYEQYF. The CDR3 DNA sequence: TGTGCCAGCAGCCACAGAAGCGGTAGGAGCTCCTACGAGCAGTACTTC.

The rearrangement joins TRBV2 to TRBJ2-2; tentative D call: TRBD2 (6 bases). Looked up from germline, CDR1 is SNHLY and CDR2 is FYNNEI. The germline V and J ends were trimmed by 7 bases and 7 bases, with 16 bases remaining between them. The CDR3 consists of 14 residues. The CDR3 DNA is TGTGCCAGCATGATGGCGGGACTGGACGGGGAGCTGTTTTTT. This gives the protein CASMMAGLDGELFF.

This clone occurred once. The V gene is TRBV18, the J gene TRBJ1-3; TRBD1 agrees at 8 bases. The CDR3 spans 15 residues. The V and J ends lost 3 bases and 3 bases, in that order; junction bases with no gene match: 4. Per the germline V gene, CDR1 is KGHSH and CDR2 is LQKENI. DNA of the CDR3: TGTGCCAGCTCACCCGGACAGGGAAATGGAAACACCATATATTTT. Its protein is CASSPGQGNGNTIYF.

The J gene is TRBJ1-1, the V gene TRBV28; unclear D gene. From germline, CDR1 is MDHEN and CDR2 SYDVKM. V lost 2 bases to trimming and J lost 0 bases, with 7 bases between them. This CDR3 is 14 amino acids long. CDR3 residues: CASSLARMNTEAFF. The DNA of the CDR3 is TGTGCCAGCAGTTTAGCGAGAATGAACACTGAAGCTTTCTTT.

This clone is a singleton in its sample. The V and J genes are TRBV30 and TRBJ2-5; D remains unclear. The germline gives CDR1 GTSNPN, CDR2 SVGIG (reference sequence). There are 15 residues in the CDR3. V was shortened by 0 bases and J by 0 bases, with 11 bases between the two germline ends. The CDR3 bases are TGTGCCTGGAGTGTCGGTCCTGGTTACCAAGAGACCCAGTACTTC. Encoded protein: CAWSVGPGYQETQYF.

This clone appeared a single time. The genes are TRBV18 and TRBJ2-5; 11 bases map to TRBD2. This CDR3 is 16 amino acids long. CDR1 and CDR2 from the germline V gene are KGHSH and LQKENI. V lost 0 bases to trimming and J lost 5 bases; unmatched junction nucleotides: 5. CDR3 residues: CASSPPTSGTYETQYF. The CDR3 DNA follows: TGTGCCAGCTCACCACCGACTAGCGGGACATATGAGACCCAGTACTTC.

This clone is a singleton in its sample. This chain connects TRBV15 to TRBJ1-1; TRBD1 might be the D (5 bases). Per the germline V gene, CDR1 is LNHNV and CDR2 is YYDKDF (reference sequence). Trimming removed 1 base at V and 4 bases at J, with 10 bases between. This CDR3 is 14 amino acids long. CDR3 in amino acids: CATSRAGASTEAFF. Written as DNA, the CDR3 is TGTGCCACCAGCAGAGCTGGGGCCAGCACTGAAGCTTTCTTT.

The chain joins TRBV5-5 to TRBJ1-2, with a tentative D call TRBD1 (5 bases). Germline V CDR1 and CDR2: SGHKS, YYEKEE (reference sequence). The germline V and J ends were trimmed by 4 bases and 7 bases, with 17 bases remaining between them. CDR3 size: 14 residues. The CDR3 coding sequence is TGTGCCAGCAGCGTTACAGGTGGTGGCTTTGGCTACACCTTC. It yields the protein CASSVTGGGFGYTF.

This clone was seen a handful of times. This sequence joins TRBV5-6 and TRBJ2-7; D gene ambiguous. V was trimmed by 4 bases and J by 3 bases, leaving 5 bases between them. CDR1 is SGHDT, CDR2 YYEEEE, per germline. The CDR3 spans 11 residues. The CDR3 DNA reads TGTGCCAGCAGCCGTATCTACGAGCAGTACTTC. Its protein is CASSRIYEQYF.

This chain links TRBV6-4 with TRBJ1-1, with 7 bases aligning to TRBD1. The germline V gene has CDR1 MRHNA and CDR2 SNTAGT. The V segment lost 7 bases and the J segment 4 bases; nucleotides outside the gene matches: 9. CDR3 size: 14 residues. The CDR3 sequence: CASKQGGESTEAFF. CDR3 nucleotides: TGTGCCAGCAAGCAGGGGGGAGAATCCACTGAAGCTTTCTTT.

The table lists this clone with a count of one. The J gene is TRBJ1-4, the V gene TRBV6-6; 8 bases fit TRBD1. Germline V gene lookup returns CDR1 MNHNY and CDR2 SVGAGI (reference sequence). The CDR3 totals 14 residues. V trimming: 5 bases; J trimming: 4 bases; junction bases outside the gene matches: 3. This CDR3 reads CASSRTGSNEKLFF. The DNA for the CDR3 is TGTGCCAGCAGTCGGACAGGGAGTAATGAAAAACTGTTTTTT.

V usage is TRBV11-2 and J usage is TRBJ1-6, with D hard to call. CDR1 and CDR2 (germline): SGHAT, FQNNGV. Trimming took 6 bases from V and 8 from J, leaving 14 bases between them. The length of the CDR3 is 14 residues. The CDR3 is CASRSKSTDSPLHF. The DNA for the CDR3 is TGTGCCAGCAGGTCAAAGTCTACGGATTCACCCCTCCACTTT.

This clone was observed once. V gene TRBV6-5 combines with J gene TRBJ2-5; D may be TRBD1 (6 bases). The V end was cut by 2 bases, the J end by 3 bases, with 13 bases between. The CDR3 loop spans 15 amino acids. The germline V gene has CDR1 MNHEY and CDR2 SVGAGI. The CDR3 DNA is TGTGCCAGCAGTTACCAGGGGCCACCCGAAGAGACCCAGTACTTC. Protein sequence: CASSYQGPPEETQYF.

The chain has TRBV7-6 and TRBJ1-3, with TRBD1 matching 7 bases. This CDR3 spans 16 amino acids. Trimming took 5 bases from V and 2 from J; bases not matched to a gene: 9. CDR1 is SGHVS, CDR2 FNYEAQ, per germline. CDR3 loop: CASSRTTGLPGNTIYF. The CDR3 DNA follows: TGTGCCAGCAGCCGAACGACAGGGCTACCTGGAAACACCATATATTTT. The complete variable domain, with remaining parts taken from reference TRBV7-6 and TRBJ1-3, reads GAGVSQSPRYKVTKRGQDVALRCDPISGHVSLYWYRQALGQGPEFLTYFNYEAQQDKSGLPNDRFSAERPEGSISTLTIQRTEQRDSAMYRCASSRTTGLPGNTIYFGEGSWLTVV.

The rearrangement uses TRBV11-2 and TRBJ2-1, with 8 nucleotides matching TRBD1. Germline trimming cut 5 bases from V and 8 bases from J; bases unmatched to any gene: 11. The CDR3 has 15 amino acids. The germline CDR1 and CDR2 sequences are SGHAT and FQNNGV. The CDR3 DNA reads TGTGCCAGCAGCGAGATGACAGGGGCGACTGATGAGCAGTTCTTC. Translated, it gives CASSEMTGATDEQFF.

The V call is TRBV2, the J call TRBJ1-5, with 10 nucleotides matching TRBD1. Looked up from germline, CDR1 is SNHLY and CDR2 is FYNNEI. The length of the CDR3 is 14 residues. V dropped 3 bases and J dropped 6; count of bases not matched to a gene: 2. The CDR3 sequence is CASSEGQGSQPQHF. The CDR3 region has the DNA TGTGCCAGCAGTGAGGGACAGGGGAGTCAGCCCCAGCATTTT.

On this clone itself: This sample includes further DNA sequences coding for the same CDR3. The CDR3 region has the DNA TGTGCCAGCAGGCCCGGGACTAGTTTAGAACAAGAGACCCAGTACTTC. It is translated as CASRPGTSLEQETQYF. The chain links TRBV2 to TRBJ2-5, with 8 positions matching TRBD2. Germline V gene data show CDR1 as SNHLY and CDR2 as FYNNEI. The CDR3 runs 16 residues. J lost 2 bases, V lost 6 bases, and 11 bases had no gene match.

The V gene is TRBV6-4, the J gene TRBJ2-1; 10 nucleotides match TRBD2. Germline CDR1 reads MRHNA; CDR2 reads SNTAGT. Trimming cost V 3 bases and J 8 bases; bases outside gene matches: 10. The CDR3 runs 16 residues. In nucleotides, the CDR3 is TGTGCCAGCAGTGAGTCTAGCGGGAGCGGTTTCCATGAGCAGTTCTTC. This codes for CASSESSGSGFHEQFF.

This chain connects TRBV6-5 to TRBJ2-2, with 11 nucleotides matching TRBD2. The CDR3 runs to 16 residues. The J segment lost 4 bases and the V segment lost 4 bases, leaving 5 bases of the junction unmatched. The germline CDR1 and CDR2 sequences are MNHEY and SVGAGI. This CDR3 reads CASSSPGLAATGELFF. The CDR3 DNA reads as TGTGCCAGCAGTTCTCCGGGACTAGCGGCCACCGGGGAGCTGTTTTTT.

This chain links TRBV6-1 with TRBJ1-1; 11 nucleotides agree with TRBD1. This CDR3 comprises 16 residues. CDR1 is MNHNS and CDR2 is SASEGT in the germline V gene. The ends lost 4 bases at V and 0 bases at J; junction bases unmatched: 4. CDR3 nucleotides: TGTGCCAGCAGTGGTGGGACAGGGGGGGTGAACACTGAAGCTTTCTTT. Translating it yields CASSGGTGGVNTEAFF.

The CDR3 DNA reads TGTGCCAGCAGCCAAGAGAGGACAGGGTTTTTCCCCCTCCACTTT. Translating gives CASSQERTGFFPLHF. The chain carries TRBV4-2 and TRBJ1-6, with TRBD1 identical over 8 bases. There are 15 residues in the CDR3. With 0 bases clipped from V and 13 bases from J, the junction kept 8 bases outside the gene matches. Germline V gene data show CDR1 as LGHNA and CDR2 as YNFKEQ.

The chain has TRBV27 and TRBJ1-4; TRBD1 matches 7 bases. CDR3 length: 14 amino acids. The germline V gene has CDR1 MNHEY and CDR2 SMNVEV (reference sequence). Trimming cost V 6 bases and J 5 bases; bases outside gene matches: 6. The CDR3 loop reads CASSRDRENEKLFF. The CDR3 bases are TGTGCCAGCAGCCGGGACAGAGAAAATGAAAAACTGTTTTTT.